The 30 T cell receptor beta chains reported below all come from one sample, sequenced in a study of T cell responses to AZD1222 COVID-19 vaccine. TCRdb's table, derived via immunoSEQ multiplex PCR, lists solely in-frame clones and lacks some. The data contain 150,000 to 200,000 clones, 85% to 95% of them singletons. The specimen was peripheral blood, collected on day 0 of AZD1222 vaccination. These receptors all stem from an adult in good health.

The V call is TRBV12-3 or TRBV12-4, the J call TRBJ1-2; the D gene is possibly TRBD1 (5 bases). The CDR3 sequence is 13 residues long. Deletions cut 3 bases from V and 13 bases from J, with 18 bases between. Here the CDR3 DNA reads TGTGCCAGCAGTTTCCGAACCGGGACGGCTAGCACCTTC. As protein: CASSFRTGTASTF.

Written as DNA, the CDR3 is TGTGCCAGCAGGGCTACAGGGGCAGGATATGGCTACACCTTC. It specifies CASRATGAGYGYTF. V is TRBV6-5 and J is TRBJ1-2; 7 nucleotides agree with TRBD1. Germline CDR1 MNHEY, CDR2 SVGAGI. J lost 5 bases, V lost 6 bases, and 9 bases had no gene match. The CDR3 contains 14 residues.

The chain carries TRBV7-9 and TRBJ2-7; TRBD1 aligns across 10 bases. Germline trimming cut 0 bases from V and 6 bases from J; bases unmatched to any gene: 11. Germline CDR1 and CDR2: SEHNR and FQNEAQ (reference sequence). There are 17 residues in the CDR3. CDR3 bases: TGTGCCAGCAGCTTAGCTCTAGGACCGGGACAGGGGACCGAGCAGTACTTC. Translation gives CASSLALGPGQGTEQYF.

The chain combines TRBV5-1 with TRBJ1-2, with 9 bases matching TRBD1. This CDR3 is built from 15 residues. From germline, CDR1 is SGHRS and CDR2 YFSETQ. The ends lost 6 bases at V and 5 bases at J; junction bases unmatched: 11. This CDR3 reads CASTPAGTGLYGYTF. Here the CDR3 DNA reads TGCGCCAGCACCCCGGCCGGGACAGGGCTGTATGGCTACACCTTC. The whole variable domain, remainder taken from reference TRBV5-1 and TRBJ1-2, is KAGVTQTPRYLIKTRGQQVTLSCSPISGHRSVSWYQQTPGQGLQFLFEYFSETQRNKGNFPGRFSGRQFSNSRSEMNVSTLELGDSALYLCASTPAGTGLYGYTFGSGTRLTVV.

The V call is TRBV11-2, the J call TRBJ1-4, with D tentatively TRBD1 (5 bases). V was pared by 3 bases and J by 8 bases, with 13 bases between. The CDR3 length is 14 residues. Germline V CDR1 and CDR2: SGHAT, FQNNGV. CDR3 sequence reads: CASSFSTGGEKLFF. The CDR3 coding sequence is TGTGCCAGCAGCTTTAGTACAGGCGGCGAAAAACTGTTTTTT.

The J gene is TRBJ1-2, the V gene TRBV6-1, with D unclear. Germline CDR1 MNHNS, CDR2 SASEGT. Trimming took off 3 bases at V and 7 bases at J, with 9 bases between the two ends. The CDR3 is 12 amino acids. In DNA form, the CDR3 reads TGTGCCAGCAGTGATATATTCGGTGGCTACACCTTC. This translates into CASSDIFGGYTF.

The chain links TRBV12-5 to TRBJ1-5; 7 positions match TRBD1. The CDR3 runs to 15 residues. V shed 7 bases, J shed 7 bases, and the junction held 13 bases outside the gene matches. CDR1 and CDR2 from the germline V gene are LGHNT and FRNRAP. The CDR3 bases are TGTGCTAGTGCTGCCCAGGGCAGGGGGAGGCAGCCCCAGCATTTT. Residues: CASAAQGRGRQPQHF.

The rearrangement links TRBV15 to TRBJ2-7; D possibly corresponds to TRBD2 (5 bases). This CDR3 region has 12 residues. Germline V gives CDR1 LNHNV, CDR2 YYDKDF (reference sequence). V lost 3 bases to trimming and J lost 5 bases, with 8 bases between them. The CDR3 here is CATSSSGNEQYF. The DNA for the CDR3 is TGTGCCACCAGCAGTTCGGGGAACGAGCAGTACTTC.

The chain recombines TRBV6-2 or TRBV6-3 with TRBJ2-7; D possibly corresponds to TRBD1 (5 bases). V shed 0 bases and J shed 12 bases, with 18 bases lying between them. In germline, CDR1 is MNHEY, CDR2 SVGEGT. This CDR3 region has 14 residues. DNA of the CDR3: TGTGCCAGCAGTTACTCGAATGTCAGGGCATATATGTACTTC. As protein: CASSYSNVRAYMYF.

The gene calls are TRBV2 and TRBJ2-3; no definite D call. This CDR3 contains 16 residues. From germline, CDR1 is SNHLY and CDR2 FYNNEI. Trimming stripped 9 bases from V and 4 bases from J, with 23 bases between. CDR3 DNA: TGTGCCAGTCGACCTCGAATTAGTAGTTTTTCAGATACGCAGTATTTT. The encoded protein is CASRPRISSFSDTQYF.

The chain links TRBV9 to TRBJ1-1; possible D gene TRBD1, 6 bases. Trimming shortened V by 0 bases and J by 1 base, and 10 bases separated the two germline ends. The CDR3 has 15 residues. CDR1 is SGDLS and CDR2 is YYNGEE in the germline V gene. This CDR3 reads CASSVDGGGNTEAFF. The CDR3 DNA reads TGTGCCAGCAGCGTAGATGGAGGGGGGAACACTGAAGCTTTCTTT. Full variable domain (rest looked up from reference TRBV9 and TRBJ1-1): DSGVTQTPKHLITATGQRVTLRCSPRSGDLSVYWYQQSLDQGLQFLIQYYNGEERAKGNILERFSAQQFPDLHSELNLSSLELGDSALYFCASSVDGGGNTEAFFGQGTRLTVV.

The J gene is TRBJ1-2, the V gene TRBV7-9; D perhaps matches TRBD1 (6 bases). This CDR3 comprises 15 residues. The V gene lost 4 bases and the J gene lost 11 bases, with 23 bases spanning the gap. Germline V lookup: CDR1 SEHNR, CDR2 FQNEAQ (reference sequence). CDR3 sequence: CASSSDSQVTSRYTF. In DNA form, the CDR3 reads TGTGCCAGCAGCTCGGACAGCCAGGTTACTAGCAGATACACCTTC.

J is TRBJ1-1 and V is TRBV29-1; D unresolved. This CDR3 contains 14 residues. V shed 2 bases and J shed 2 bases, with 12 bases lying between them. CDR1 and CDR2 from the germline V gene are SQVTM and ANQGSEA. CDR3 sequence: CSVELEIGNTEAFF. DNA for the CDR3: TGCAGCGTTGAACTCGAGATCGGTAACACTGAAGCTTTCTTT.

This chain joins TRBV6-6 and TRBJ1-5; tentative D call: TRBD1 (5 bases). Trimming stripped 9 bases from V and 4 bases from J, with 16 bases between. The CDR3 contains 14 residues. Germline V gene data show CDR1 as MNHNY and CDR2 as SVGAGI (reference sequence). The CDR3 coding sequence is TGTGCCAGTGACGGGACGGATCAAAATCAGCCCCAGCATTTT. Translation: CASDGTDQNQPQHF.

This clone showed up just a few times. This sequence joins TRBV5-1 and TRBJ1-2; D call uncertain. The V gene lost 0 bases and the J gene lost 2 bases, with 2 bases spanning the gap. The CDR3 length is 12 residues. Germline V gives CDR1 SGHRS, CDR2 YFSETQ. The CDR3 DNA reads as TGCGCCAGCAGCTTGGGGAACTATGGCTACACCTTC. This sequence encodes CASSLGNYGYTF.

The V call is TRBV4-2, the J call TRBJ1-2; no definite D call. V dropped 0 bases and J dropped 8 bases, with 19 bases sitting between them. CDR1 and CDR2 from the germline V gene are LGHNA and YNFKEQ. This CDR3 is 16 amino acids long. The CDR3 region is CASSQEAQVSVSGYTF. CDR3 nucleotides: TGTGCCAGCAGCCAAGAGGCGCAGGTCTCAGTTTCGGGCTACACCTTC.

The chain uses TRBV11-1 and TRBJ1-1; D may be TRBD1 (5 bases). The CDR3 covers 15 residues. Germline V CDR1 and CDR2: SGHAT, FQDESV (reference sequence). The V end was cut by 5 bases, the J end by 13 bases, with 26 bases between. The CDR3 bases are TGTGCCAGCAGCGAGATGGTGGGACCAGAGATGAAGGGTTTCTTT. Translating gives CASSEMVGPEMKGFF. Together with reference TRBV11-1 and TRBJ1-1, the CDR3 gives the full variable domain: EAEVAQSPRYKITEKSQAVAFWCDPISGHATLYWYRQILGQGPELLVQFQDESVVDDSQLPKDRFSAERLKGVDSTLKIQPAELGDSAMYLCASSEMVGPEMKGFFGQGTRLTVV.

This chain uses TRBV7-9 with TRBJ2-7; 8 bases map to TRBD1. The V gene's germline CDR1 is SEHNR and CDR2 FQNEAQ (reference sequence). CDR3 size: 15 residues. J gave up 5 bases and V 5 bases, and 11 bases lay outside the gene matches. The CDR3 DNA sequence: TGTGCCAGCAGCGTAGGACAGGGCCAACTCGACGAGCAGTACTTC. This sequence encodes CASSVGQGQLDEQYF. The full variable domain, rest sourced from reference TRBV7-9 and TRBJ2-7, is DTGVSQNPRHKITKRGQNVTFRCDPISEHNRLYWYRQTLGQGPEFLTYFQNEAQLEKSRLLSDRFSAERPKGSFSTLEIQRTEQGDSAMYLCASSVGQGQLDEQYFGPGTRLTVT.

This chain joins TRBV3-1 (or the pseudogene TRBV3-2) and TRBJ1-2; TRBD1 is a possible D gene (5 bases). CDR3 length equals 16 residues. Trimming cost V 1 base and J 6 bases, with 18 bases left between them. Germline V gene data show CDR1 as LGHDT and CDR2 as YNNKEL (reference sequence). The CDR3 DNA sequence: TGTGCCAGCAGCCAAGTTCTCAGGGTTTTTAATGATGGCTACACCTTC. Translating gives CASSQVLRVFNDGYTF.

The chain links TRBV23-1 to TRBJ2-1; 9 bases are shared with TRBD1. TRBV23-1 is flagged as an ORF with uncertain function. V lost 6 bases to trimming and J lost 4 bases; unmatched junction nucleotides: 19. This CDR3 region has 19 residues. The CDR3 loop reads CASRPGTGRRLQTYNEQFF. CDR3 DNA: TGCGCCAGCAGGCCCGGGACAGGGAGGAGACTACAGACGTACAATGAGCAGTTCTTC.

The chain has TRBV6-4 and TRBJ1-6; unclear D gene. The V end lost 3 bases, the J end lost 7 bases, and 7 bases lay between the germline ends. The CDR3 sequence is 13 residues long. Germline CDR1 MRHNA, CDR2 SNTAGT. Here the CDR3 DNA reads TGTGCCAGCAGTGAACAGACGAATTCACCCCTCCACTTT. Residues: CASSEQTNSPLHF.

This sequence joins TRBV11-2 and TRBJ1-3; 10 bases match TRBD1. Germline CDR1 and CDR2: SGHAT and FQNNGV. V was clipped by 1 base and J by 3 bases; unmatched bases: 9. CDR3 length: 18 residues. The chain's CDR3 is CASSLGDRQGAIGNTIYF. The DNA for the CDR3 is TGTGCCAGCAGCTTAGGAGACAGACAGGGGGCGATTGGAAACACCATATATTTT.

V gene TRBV29-1 combines with J gene TRBJ2-7; D is ambiguous. The CDR3 is 13 residues long. V was trimmed by 1 base and J by 3 bases, leaving 10 bases between them. CDR1 and CDR2 from the germline V gene are SQVTM and ANQGSEA. The CDR3 protein is CSVEAQKDYEQYF. As DNA, the CDR3 is TGCAGCGTTGAAGCCCAGAAGGACTACGAGCAGTACTTC.

The CDR3 spells CASSQQETQYF. CDR3 DNA sequence: TGCGCCAGCAGCCAACAAGAGACCCAGTACTTC. The chain joins TRBV5-1 to TRBJ2-5; D is unresolved. The CDR3 is made up of 11 amino acids. With 4 bases removed from V and 2 bases from J, the gap between germline ends came to 3 bases. Germline loops: CDR1 SGHRS, CDR2 YFSETQ.

The chain links TRBV2 to TRBJ1-1; 7 nucleotides line up with TRBD1. Germline V CDR1 and CDR2: SNHLY, FYNNEI. This CDR3 region has 16 residues. After removal of 3 bases from V and 0 bases from J, the junction contained 7 bases not matched to a gene. CDR3 DNA: TGTGCCAGCAGTGAGCTTCCGACAGGGATGAACACTGAAGCTTTCTTT. This encodes CASSELPTGMNTEAFF. Using reference TRBV2 and TRBJ1-1 for the parts outside the CDR3, the full variable domain is EPEVTQTPSHQVTQMGQEVILRCVPISNHLYFYWYRQILGQKVEFLVSFYNNEISEKSEIFDDQFSVERPDGSNFTLKIRSTKLEDSAMYFCASSELPTGMNTEAFFGQGTRLTVV.

This chain links TRBV5-1 with TRBJ1-1; 9 bases fit TRBD1. The V segment lost 4 bases and the J segment 0 bases; nucleotides outside the gene matches: 4. Germline loops: CDR1 SGHRS, CDR2 YFSETQ. The CDR3 contains 15 residues. The CDR3 spells CASSEDRGMNTEAFF. The CDR3 DNA sequence: TGCGCCAGCAGCGAGGACAGGGGTATGAACACTGAAGCTTTCTTT. Together with reference TRBV5-1 and TRBJ1-1, the CDR3 gives the full variable domain: KAGVTQTPRYLIKTRGQQVTLSCSPISGHRSVSWYQQTPGQGLQFLFEYFSETQRNKGNFPGRFSGRQFSNSRSEMNVSTLELGDSALYLCASSEDRGMNTEAFFGQGTRLTVV.

CDR3: CASSARTGTGANVLTF. CDR3 nucleotide sequence: TGTGCCAGCAGTGCCAGGACAGGGACTGGGGCCAACGTCCTGACTTTC. The chain is built from TRBV6-1 and TRBJ2-6, with 8 bases identical to TRBD1. J was trimmed by 2 bases and V by 4 bases; bases with no gene match: 4. The V gene's germline CDR1 is MNHNS and CDR2 SASEGT. The CDR3 sequence is 16 residues long.

The rearrangement uses TRBV28 and TRBJ1-1; D is unresolved. Trimming shortened V by 5 bases and J by 3 bases, and 7 bases separated the two germline ends. This CDR3 comprises 12 residues. Looked up from germline, CDR1 is MDHEN and CDR2 is SYDVKM. CDR3 sequence: CASSKQYTEAFF. Written as DNA, the CDR3 is TGTGCCAGCAGTAAGCAATACACTGAAGCTTTCTTT. Complete variable domain (other parts from reference TRBV28 and TRBJ1-1): DVKVTQSSRYLVKRTGEKVFLECVQDMDHENMFWYRQDPGLGLRLIYFSYDVKMKEKGDIPEGYSVSREKKERFSLILESASTNQTSMYLCASSKQYTEAFFGQGTRLTVV.

J is TRBJ1-2 and V is TRBV5-6; the D gene is possibly TRBD1 (6 bases). CDR1 is SGHDT, CDR2 YYEEEE, per germline. This CDR3 spans 14 amino acids. V lost 3 bases, J lost 2 bases, and 11 bases lay in between. The CDR3 loop reads CASSSTDRNYGYTF. The CDR3, as DNA: TGTGCCAGCAGCTCCACCGACAGGAACTATGGCTACACCTTC.

Here the CDR3 DNA reads TGTGCCAGCAGCGTAAATCGGGACAGGGGCTACGAGCAGTACTTC. Protein product: CASSVNRDRGYEQYF. The chain combines TRBV7-6 with TRBJ2-7, with TRBD1 matching 10 bases. The CDR3 runs to 15 residues. The J segment lost 3 bases and the V segment lost 5 bases, leaving 7 bases of the junction unmatched. In germline, CDR1 is SGHVS, CDR2 FNYEAQ.